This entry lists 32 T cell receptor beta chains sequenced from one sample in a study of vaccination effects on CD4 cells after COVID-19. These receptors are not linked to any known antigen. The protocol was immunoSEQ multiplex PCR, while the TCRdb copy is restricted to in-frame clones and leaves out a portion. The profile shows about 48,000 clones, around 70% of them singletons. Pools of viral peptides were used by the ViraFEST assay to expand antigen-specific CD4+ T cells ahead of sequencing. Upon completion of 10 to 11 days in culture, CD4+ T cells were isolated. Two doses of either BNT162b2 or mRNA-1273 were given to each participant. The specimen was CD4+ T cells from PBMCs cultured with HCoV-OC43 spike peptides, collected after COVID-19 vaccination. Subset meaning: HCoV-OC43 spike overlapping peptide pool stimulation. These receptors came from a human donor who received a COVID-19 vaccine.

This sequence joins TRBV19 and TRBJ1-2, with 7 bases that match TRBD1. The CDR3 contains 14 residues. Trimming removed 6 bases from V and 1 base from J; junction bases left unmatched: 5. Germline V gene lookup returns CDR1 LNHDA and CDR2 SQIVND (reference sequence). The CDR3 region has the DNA TGTGCCAGTAGCAACAGGGGAGGTAACTATGGCTACACCTTC. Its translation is CASSNRGGNYGYTF. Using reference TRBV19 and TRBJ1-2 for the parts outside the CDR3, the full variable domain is DGGITQSPKYLFRKEGQNVTLSCEQNLNHDAMYWYRQDPGQGLRLIYYSQIVNDFQKGDIAEGYSVSREKKESFPLTVTSAQKNPTAFYLCASSNRGGNYGYTFGSGTRLTVV.

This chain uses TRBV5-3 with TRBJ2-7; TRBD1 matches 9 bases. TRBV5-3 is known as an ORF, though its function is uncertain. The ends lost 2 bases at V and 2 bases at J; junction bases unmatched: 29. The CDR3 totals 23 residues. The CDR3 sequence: CARSLSSGTGPIPLSLAPYEQYF. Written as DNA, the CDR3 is TGTGCCAGAAGCTTATCTTCCGGGACAGGGCCCATCCCACTCTCCCTAGCTCCCTACGAGCAGTACTTC.

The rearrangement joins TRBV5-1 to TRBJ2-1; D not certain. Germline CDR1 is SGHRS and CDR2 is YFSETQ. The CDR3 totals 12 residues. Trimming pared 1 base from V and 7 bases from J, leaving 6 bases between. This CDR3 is CASSLTRNEQFF. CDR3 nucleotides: TGCGCCAGCAGCTTGACAAGAAATGAGCAGTTCTTC.

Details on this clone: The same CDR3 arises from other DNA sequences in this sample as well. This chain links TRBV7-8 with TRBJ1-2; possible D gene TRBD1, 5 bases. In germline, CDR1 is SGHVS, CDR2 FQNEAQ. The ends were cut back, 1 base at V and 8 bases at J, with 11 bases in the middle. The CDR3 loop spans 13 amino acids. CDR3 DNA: TGTGCCAGCAGCTTAGTGAGGGGTGAAGGCTACACCTTC. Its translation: CASSLVRGEGYTF.

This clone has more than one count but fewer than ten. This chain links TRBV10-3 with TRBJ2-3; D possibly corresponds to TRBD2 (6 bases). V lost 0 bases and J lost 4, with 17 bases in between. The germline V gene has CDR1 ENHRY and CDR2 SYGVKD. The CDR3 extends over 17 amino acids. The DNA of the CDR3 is TGTGCCATCAGTGAGTCGAGAGGCGGGGTGGGAGCAGATACGCAGTATTTT. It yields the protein CAISESRGGVGADTQYF.

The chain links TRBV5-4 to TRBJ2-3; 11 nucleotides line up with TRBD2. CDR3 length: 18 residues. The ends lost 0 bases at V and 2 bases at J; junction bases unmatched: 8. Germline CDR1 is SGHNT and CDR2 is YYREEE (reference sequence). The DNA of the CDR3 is TGTGCCAGCAGCTTGGTTAGCGGGGGGGGAATAGCCACAGATACGCAGTATTTT. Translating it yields CASSLVSGGGIATDTQYF.

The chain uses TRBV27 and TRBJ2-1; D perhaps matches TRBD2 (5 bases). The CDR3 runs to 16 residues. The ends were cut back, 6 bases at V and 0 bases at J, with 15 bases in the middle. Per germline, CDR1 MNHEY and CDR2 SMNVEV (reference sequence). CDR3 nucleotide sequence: TGTGCCAGCAGACCAATTTGGACTCACTCCTACAATGAGCAGTTCTTC. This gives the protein CASRPIWTHSYNEQFF.

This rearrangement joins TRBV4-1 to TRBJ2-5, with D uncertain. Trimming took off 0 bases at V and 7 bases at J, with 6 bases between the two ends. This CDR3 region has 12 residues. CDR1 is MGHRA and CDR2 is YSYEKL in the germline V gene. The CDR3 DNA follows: TGCGCCAGCAGCCAAGATGAGAGGACCCAGTACTTC. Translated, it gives CASSQDERTQYF.

CDR3 protein: CASNRLGHGAGELFF. CDR3 in DNA: TGTGCCAGCAACCGATTGGGACACGGAGCCGGGGAGCTGTTTTTT. The V and J genes are TRBV9 and TRBJ2-2; a weak D match, TRBD1 (6 bases). Germline-derived CDR1 and CDR2 are SGDLS and YYNGEE. CDR3 length: 15 residues. Between the trimmed V and J ends, which lost 6 bases and 6 bases, there was a span of 18 bases.

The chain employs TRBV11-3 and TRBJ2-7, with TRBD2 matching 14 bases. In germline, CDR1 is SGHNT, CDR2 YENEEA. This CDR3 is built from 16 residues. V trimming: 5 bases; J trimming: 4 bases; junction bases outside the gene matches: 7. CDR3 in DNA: TGTGCCAGCAGCCGAGGGACTAGCGGGGGTTCGTACGAGCAGTACTTC. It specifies CASSRGTSGGSYEQYF.

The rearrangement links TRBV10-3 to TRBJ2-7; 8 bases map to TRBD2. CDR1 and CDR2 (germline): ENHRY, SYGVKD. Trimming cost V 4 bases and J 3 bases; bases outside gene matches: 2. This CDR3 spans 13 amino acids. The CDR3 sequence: CAISASGSYEQYF. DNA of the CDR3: TGTGCCATCAGTGCGAGCGGGAGCTACGAGCAGTACTTC.

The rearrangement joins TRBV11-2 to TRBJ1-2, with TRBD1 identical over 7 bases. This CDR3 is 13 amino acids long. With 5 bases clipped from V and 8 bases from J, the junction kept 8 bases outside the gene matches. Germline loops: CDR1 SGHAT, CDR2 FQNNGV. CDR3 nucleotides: TGTGCCAGCAGCCCGACAGGGTTTAGCGGCTACACCTTC. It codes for CASSPTGFSGYTF.

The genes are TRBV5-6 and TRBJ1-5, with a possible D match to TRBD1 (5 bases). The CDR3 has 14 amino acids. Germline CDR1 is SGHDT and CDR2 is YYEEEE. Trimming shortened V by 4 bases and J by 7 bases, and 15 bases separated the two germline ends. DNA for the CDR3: TGTGCCAGCAGCCCCCTGGGGGGTCGACAGCCCCAGCATTTT. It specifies CASSPLGGRQPQHF. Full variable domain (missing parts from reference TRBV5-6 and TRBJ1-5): DAGVTQSPTHLIKTRGQQVTLRCSPKSGHDTVSWYQQALGQGPQFIFQYYEEEERQRGNFPDRFSGHQFPNYSSELNVNALLLGDSALYLCASSPLGGRQPQHFGDGTRLSIL.

The CDR3 nucleotides are TGTGCCAGCAGCTTGCGGAGGTCTGGAAACACCATATATTTT. Its protein product is CASSLRRSGNTIYF. This chain uses TRBV5-8 with TRBJ1-3; D is unclear. Trimming removed 1 base at V and 1 base at J, with 6 bases between. Germline CDR1 is SGHTS and CDR2 is YDEGEE. The CDR3 is 14 amino acids.

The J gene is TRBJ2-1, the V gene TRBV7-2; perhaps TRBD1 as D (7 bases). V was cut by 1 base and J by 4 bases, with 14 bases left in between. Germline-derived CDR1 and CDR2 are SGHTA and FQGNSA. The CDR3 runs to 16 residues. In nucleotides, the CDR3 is TGTGCCAGCAGCTTAGGAGTCAGGGGGAGGTACAATGAGCAGTTCTTC. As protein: CASSLGVRGRYNEQFF.

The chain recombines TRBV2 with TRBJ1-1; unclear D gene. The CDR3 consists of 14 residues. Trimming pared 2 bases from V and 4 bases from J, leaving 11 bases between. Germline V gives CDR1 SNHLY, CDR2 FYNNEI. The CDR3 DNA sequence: TGTGCCAGCAGTGAAACGGGAGTTGGCACTGAAGCTTTCTTT. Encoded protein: CASSETGVGTEAFF.

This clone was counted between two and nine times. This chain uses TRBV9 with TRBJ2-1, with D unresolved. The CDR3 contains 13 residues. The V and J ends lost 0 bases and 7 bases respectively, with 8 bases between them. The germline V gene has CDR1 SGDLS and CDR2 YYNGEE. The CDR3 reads CASSVVSKNEQFF. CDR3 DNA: TGTGCCAGCAGCGTAGTGTCGAAAAATGAGCAGTTCTTC.

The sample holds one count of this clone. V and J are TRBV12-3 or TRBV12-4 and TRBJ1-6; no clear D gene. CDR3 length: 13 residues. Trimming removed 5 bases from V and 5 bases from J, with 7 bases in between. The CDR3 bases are TGTGCCAGCAGTATCGTTGATAATTCACCCCTCCACTTT. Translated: CASSIVDNSPLHF.

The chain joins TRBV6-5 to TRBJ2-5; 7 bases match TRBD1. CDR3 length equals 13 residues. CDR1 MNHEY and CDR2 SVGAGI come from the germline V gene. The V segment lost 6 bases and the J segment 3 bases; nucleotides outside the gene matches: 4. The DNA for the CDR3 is TGTGCCAGCAGGCACGGGACAGAAGAGACCCAGTACTTC. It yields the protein CASRHGTEETQYF.

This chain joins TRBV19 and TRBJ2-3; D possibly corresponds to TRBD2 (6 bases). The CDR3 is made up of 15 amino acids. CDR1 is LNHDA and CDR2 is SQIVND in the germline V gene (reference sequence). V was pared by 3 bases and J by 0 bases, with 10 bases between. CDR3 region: CASSISRGSTDTQYF. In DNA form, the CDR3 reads TGTGCCAGTAGTATTAGTCGGGGGAGCACAGATACGCAGTATTTT.

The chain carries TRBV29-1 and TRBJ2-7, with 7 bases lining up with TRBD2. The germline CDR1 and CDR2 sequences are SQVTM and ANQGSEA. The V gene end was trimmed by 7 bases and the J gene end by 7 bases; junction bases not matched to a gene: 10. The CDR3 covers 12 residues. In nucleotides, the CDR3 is TGCAGCGCCCGGGGCGCGGGAGAGGAGCAGTACTTC. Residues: CSARGAGEEQYF.

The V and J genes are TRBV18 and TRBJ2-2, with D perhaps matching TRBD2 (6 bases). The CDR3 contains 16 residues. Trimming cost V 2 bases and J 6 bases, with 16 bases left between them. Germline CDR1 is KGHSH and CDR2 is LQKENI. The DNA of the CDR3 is TGTGCCAGCTCACCATTTCGCGGAGGGACCCCCGGGGAGCTGTTTTTT. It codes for CASSPFRGGTPGELFF.

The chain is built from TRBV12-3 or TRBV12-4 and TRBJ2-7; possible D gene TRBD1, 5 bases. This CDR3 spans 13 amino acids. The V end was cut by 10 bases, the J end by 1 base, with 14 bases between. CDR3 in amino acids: CATSIDRSYEQYF. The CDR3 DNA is TGTGCCACCTCAATTGACAGATCCTACGAGCAGTACTTC.

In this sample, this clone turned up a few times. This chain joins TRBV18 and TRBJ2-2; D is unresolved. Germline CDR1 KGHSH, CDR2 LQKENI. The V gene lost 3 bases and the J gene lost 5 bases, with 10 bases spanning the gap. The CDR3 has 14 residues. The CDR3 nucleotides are TGTGCCAGCTCACCTCGGCAGGCGACCGGGGAGCTGTTTTTT. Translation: CASSPRQATGELFF.

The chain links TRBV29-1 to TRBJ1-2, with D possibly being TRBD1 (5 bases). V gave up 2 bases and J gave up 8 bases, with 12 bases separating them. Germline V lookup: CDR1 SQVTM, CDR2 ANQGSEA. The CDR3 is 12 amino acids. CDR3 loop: CSVESGSGGYTF. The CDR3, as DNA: TGCAGCGTTGAATCAGGGTCGGGGGGCTACACCTTC.

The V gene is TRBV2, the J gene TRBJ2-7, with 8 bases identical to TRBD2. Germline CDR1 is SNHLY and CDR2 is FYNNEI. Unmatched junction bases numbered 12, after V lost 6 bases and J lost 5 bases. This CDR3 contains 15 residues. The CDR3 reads CASRPRGAGDHEQYF. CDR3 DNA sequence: TGTGCCAGCAGACCCCGGGGAGCGGGAGACCACGAGCAGTACTTC.

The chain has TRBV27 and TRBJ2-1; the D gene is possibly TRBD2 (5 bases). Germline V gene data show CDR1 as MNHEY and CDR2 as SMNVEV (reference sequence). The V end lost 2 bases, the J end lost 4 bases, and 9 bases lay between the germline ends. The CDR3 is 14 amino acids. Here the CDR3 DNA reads TGTGCCAGCAGTTTAACTAGTTCTTACAATGAGCAGTTCTTC. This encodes CASSLTSSYNEQFF.

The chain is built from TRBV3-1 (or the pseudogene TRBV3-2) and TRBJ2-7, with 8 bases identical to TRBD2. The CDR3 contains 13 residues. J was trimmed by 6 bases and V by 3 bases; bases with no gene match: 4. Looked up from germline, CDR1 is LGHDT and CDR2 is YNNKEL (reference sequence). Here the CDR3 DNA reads TGTGCCAGCAGCCAGAGCGGGAGTAGCGAGCAGTACTTC. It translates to CASSQSGSSEQYF.

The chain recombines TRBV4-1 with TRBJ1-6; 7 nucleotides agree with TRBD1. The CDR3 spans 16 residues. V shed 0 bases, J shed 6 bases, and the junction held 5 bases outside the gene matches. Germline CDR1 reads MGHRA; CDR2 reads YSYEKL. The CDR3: CASSQEGTVANSPLHF. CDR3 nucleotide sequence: TGCGCCAGCAGCCAAGAGGGGACAGTGGCTAATTCACCCCTCCACTTT.

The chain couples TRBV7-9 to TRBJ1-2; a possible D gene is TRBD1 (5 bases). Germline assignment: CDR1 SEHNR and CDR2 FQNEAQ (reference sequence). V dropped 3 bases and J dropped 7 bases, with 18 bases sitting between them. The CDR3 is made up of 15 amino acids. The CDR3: CASSLLSGAWFGYTF. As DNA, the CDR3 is TGTGCCAGCAGCTTGTTATCCGGGGCATGGTTTGGCTACACCTTC.

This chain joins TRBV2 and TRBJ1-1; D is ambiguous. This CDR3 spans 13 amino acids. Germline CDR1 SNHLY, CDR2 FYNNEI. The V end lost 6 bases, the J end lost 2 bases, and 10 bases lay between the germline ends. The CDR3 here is CASRAGRNTEAFF. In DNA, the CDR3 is TGTGCCAGCAGGGCAGGTAGAAACACTGAAGCTTTCTTT.

DNA for the CDR3: TGTGCCAGCAGGGAGACGGGGGTAAACACCGGGGAGCTGTTTTTT. This encodes CASRETGVNTGELFF. This chain uses TRBV2 with TRBJ2-2, with D perhaps TRBD2 (6 bases). CDR1 and CDR2 from the germline V gene are SNHLY and FYNNEI. This CDR3 region has 15 residues. V lost 6 bases and J 2 bases, leaving 13 bases between the germline ends.